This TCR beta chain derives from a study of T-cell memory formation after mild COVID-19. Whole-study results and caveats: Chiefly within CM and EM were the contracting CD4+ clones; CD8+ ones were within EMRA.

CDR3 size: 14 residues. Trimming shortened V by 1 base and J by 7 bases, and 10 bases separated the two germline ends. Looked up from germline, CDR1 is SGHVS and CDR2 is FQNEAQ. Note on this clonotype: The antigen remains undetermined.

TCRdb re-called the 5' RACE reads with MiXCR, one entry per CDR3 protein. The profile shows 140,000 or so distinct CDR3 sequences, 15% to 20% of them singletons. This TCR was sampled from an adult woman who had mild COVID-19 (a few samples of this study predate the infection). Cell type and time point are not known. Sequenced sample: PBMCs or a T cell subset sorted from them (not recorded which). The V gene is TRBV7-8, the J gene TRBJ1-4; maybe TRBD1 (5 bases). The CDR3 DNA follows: TGTGCCAGCAGCTTAGGTTGGGGGGGTGAAAAACTGTTTTTT. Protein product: CASSLGWGGEKLFF.